Below, 30 T cell receptor beta chains from the same sample are listed, as sequenced in a study of cytomegalovirus exposure and HLA in healthy donors (dated by TCRdb to 2016 to 2017). Library creation used the immunoSEQ multiplex PCR assay. For the multiplex PCR, a mixture combining 60 forward primers for TCR Vbeta segments and 13 reverse primers for TCR Jbeta segments was used. The table was pulled from immuneACCESS by TCRdb, which kept in-frame rearrangements only. Such tables lose some clones; where checked, under half of the loss comes from unresolved V genes, and the rest has no known cause. The sample table gives fewer than 40,000 clones. The ten top clones hold roughly 2% of the sample. Input material: PBMCs. The source is a woman between 40 and 50 years old in good health and CMV-seropositive.

The genes are TRBV4-3 and TRBJ2-3; 7 positions agree with TRBD1. The germline V gene has CDR1 LGHNA and CDR2 YSLEER. The J segment lost 0 bases and the V segment lost 4 bases, leaving 4 bases of the junction unmatched. The CDR3 totals 15 residues. CDR3 DNA sequence: TGCGCCAGCAGCCTAGGACAGGCGAGCACAGATACGCAGTATTTT. Translated, it gives CASSLGQASTDTQYF.

The chain recombines TRBV5-1 with TRBJ1-1; unclear D gene. In germline, CDR1 is SGHRS, CDR2 YFSETQ. The CDR3 loop spans 12 amino acids. Trimming cost V 5 bases and J 1 base, with 6 bases left between them. The CDR3 DNA follows: TGCGCCAGCAGGGCCCCGAACACTGAAGCTTTCTTT. It codes for CASRAPNTEAFF.

This chain joins TRBV28 and TRBJ2-5; 7 bases line up with TRBD2. This CDR3 region has 14 residues. In germline, CDR1 is MDHEN, CDR2 SYDVKM. Trimming at V came to 6 bases and at J to 4 bases, leaving 8 bases not matched to a gene. The CDR3 nucleotides are TGTGCCAGCAGCCCCCGGACTAGTTTAGAGACCCAGTACTTC. It is translated as CASSPRTSLETQYF.

The J gene is TRBJ2-7, the V gene TRBV30; TRBD2 matches at 7 bases. CDR3 size: 14 residues. Germline CDR1 GTSNPN, CDR2 SVGIG (reference sequence). The V segment lost 2 bases and the J segment 0 bases; nucleotides outside the gene matches: 4. The CDR3 loop reads CAWSPGGFSYEQYF. CDR3 in DNA: TGTGCCTGGAGTCCCGGGGGGTTCTCCTACGAGCAGTACTTC.

The genes are TRBV30 and TRBJ1-6; 7 bases are shared with TRBD1. With 2 bases clipped from V and 5 bases from J, the junction kept 3 bases outside the gene matches. The germline V gene encodes CDR1 GTSNPN and CDR2 SVGIG (reference sequence). This CDR3 region has 14 residues. The CDR3 loop reads CAWSTDRNNSPLHF. CDR3 in DNA: TGTGCCTGGAGTACGGACAGGAATAATTCACCCCTCCACTTT.

This sequence joins TRBV6-6 and TRBJ2-7; D possibly corresponds to TRBD1 (6 bases). Trimming removed 7 bases from V and 1 base from J, with 14 bases in between. CDR1 is MNHNY and CDR2 is SVGAGI in the germline V gene (reference sequence). The CDR3 covers 14 residues. CDR3 coding DNA: TGTGCCAGCACCCCTTCGACAGGTTCCTACGAGCAGTACTTC. This translates into CASTPSTGSYEQYF.

The CDR3 loop is CASSVEASGTEQYF. In nucleotides, the CDR3 is TGTGCCAGCAGCGTAGAGGCTAGCGGGACCGAGCAGTACTTC. The chain employs TRBV9 and TRBJ2-7; 9 bases agree with TRBD2. With V trimmed by 0 bases and J by 6 bases, 4 bases remained unmatched. Germline CDR1 reads SGDLS; CDR2 reads YYNGEE. This CDR3 has 14 residues.

The chain couples TRBV7-9 to TRBJ2-3; TRBD2 agrees at 9 bases. This CDR3 has 14 amino acids. Germline assignment: CDR1 SEHNR and CDR2 FQNEAQ (reference sequence). The junction had 4 bases not matched to a gene; V was cut back by 6 bases and J by 3 bases. CDR3 nucleotide sequence: TGTGCCAGCAGGCGGGGGGGCATGACAGATACGCAGTATTTT. This translates into CASRRGGMTDTQYF.

The chain uses TRBV6-5 and TRBJ1-2, with a weak D call TRBD1 (6 bases). This CDR3 has 14 residues. Per germline, CDR1 MNHEY and CDR2 SVGAGI. Trimming removed 5 bases at V and 5 bases at J, with 15 bases between. CDR3 amino acids: CASSIQGTGYGYTF. The CDR3 bases are TGTGCCAGCAGTATACAGGGCACAGGGTATGGCTACACCTTC.

This rearrangement joins TRBV7-2 to TRBJ2-1; tentative D call: TRBD1 (5 bases). Germline CDR1 is SGHTA and CDR2 is FQGNSA. V was shortened by 5 bases and J by 5 bases, with 25 bases between the two germline ends. The CDR3 extends over 18 amino acids. CDR3 protein: CASSHSRWGRSSHNEQFF. CDR3 DNA sequence: TGTGCCAGCAGCCACTCCAGGTGGGGCCGCTCCTCACACAATGAGCAGTTCTTC.

The rearrangement joins TRBV6-4 to TRBJ1-2; TRBD1 aligns across 7 bases. The ends lost 4 bases at V and 2 bases at J; junction bases unmatched: 7. The CDR3 covers 15 residues. The germline gives CDR1 MRHNA, CDR2 SNTAGT. The CDR3 nucleotides read TGTGCCAGCAGTGTCTCGGCAGGGGGGAACTATGGCTACACCTTC. It specifies CASSVSAGGNYGYTF.

The J gene is TRBJ2-2, the V gene TRBV9, with 11 nucleotides matching TRBD1. With 4 bases clipped from V and 7 bases from J, the junction kept 12 bases outside the gene matches. CDR3 length: 17 residues. Germline CDR1 reads SGDLS; CDR2 reads YYNGEE. CDR3 bases: TGTGCCAGCAGCCCGCGAGTAGGACAGGGGGCGGGCGGGGAGCTGTTTTTT. It encodes CASSPRVGQGAGGELFF.

The chain links TRBV6-1 to TRBJ2-7; TRBD1 is a possible D gene (6 bases). This CDR3 contains 16 residues. From germline, CDR1 is MNHNS and CDR2 SASEGT. V was cut by 3 bases and J by 2 bases, with 17 bases left in between. The DNA of the CDR3 is TGTGCCAGCAGTGATTTGCCAGGGGCCCGCCCCTACGAGCAGTACTTC. Translated: CASSDLPGARPYEQYF.

This chain joins TRBV19 and TRBJ1-2, with 7 bases lining up with TRBD1. The CDR3 has 13 amino acids. Germline V CDR1 and CDR2: LNHDA, SQIVND (reference sequence). V shed 7 bases, J shed 0 bases, and the junction held 2 bases outside the gene matches. CDR3 sequence reads: CASIGTANYGYTF. Written as DNA, the CDR3 is TGTGCCAGTATCGGGACAGCTAACTATGGCTACACCTTC.

The V gene is TRBV28, the J gene TRBJ2-7, with TRBD2 as a possible D gene (5 bases). Trimming removed 3 bases at V and 7 bases at J, with 19 bases between. Germline lookup yields CDR1 MDHEN and CDR2 SYDVKM. This CDR3 is 15 amino acids long. CDR3 DNA sequence: TGTGCCAGCAGTTTGACGGGCCTAATGGGCGGGGAGCAGTACTTC. Its protein product is CASSLTGLMGGEQYF.

The genes are TRBV5-1 and TRBJ2-3; 7 nucleotides align to TRBD1. Unmatched junction bases numbered 4, after V lost 4 bases and J lost 2 bases. The CDR3 loop spans 14 amino acids. The germline CDR1 and CDR2 sequences are SGHRS and YFSETQ. CDR3 loop: CASSLTGYTDTQYF. For the CDR3, the DNA is TGCGCCAGCAGCCTGACAGGGTACACAGATACGCAGTATTTT. The full variable domain, in which reference TRBV5-1 and TRBJ2-3 provide the parts outside the CDR3, is KAGVTQTPRYLIKTRGQQVTLSCSPISGHRSVSWYQQTPGQGLQFLFEYFSETQRNKGNFPGRFSGRQFSNSRSEMNVSTLELGDSALYLCASSLTGYTDTQYFGPGTRLTVL.

This chain links TRBV30 with TRBJ2-3; 14 positions agree with TRBD2. Germline CDR1 and CDR2: GTSNPN and SVGIG (reference sequence). The length of the CDR3 is 17 residues. V lost 1 base to trimming and J lost 4 bases; unmatched junction nucleotides: 7. In DNA form, the CDR3 reads TGTGCCTGGAGTGCACCGGGACTAGCGGGGGAATCAGATACGCAGTATTTT. Translated, it gives CAWSAPGLAGESDTQYF.

The rearrangement uses TRBV2 and TRBJ1-4; 9 positions agree with TRBD1. This CDR3 is 12 amino acids long. The germline V gene encodes CDR1 SNHLY and CDR2 FYNNEI. V lost 6 bases and J lost 8; bases outside the gene matches: 1. CDR3 nucleotides: TGTGCCAGCAGGACAGGGGGGGAAAAACTGTTTTTT. Protein product: CASRTGGEKLFF.

The chain links TRBV7-2 to TRBJ1-4, with 11 bases matching TRBD1. J was trimmed by 7 bases and V by 5 bases; bases with no gene match: 6. There are 15 residues in the CDR3. Germline assignment: CDR1 SGHTA and CDR2 FQGNSA. The CDR3 sequence: CASSLDRGRVEKLFF. The CDR3 DNA is TGTGCCAGCAGCCTGGACAGGGGGCGCGTTGAAAAACTGTTTTTT.

The chain links TRBV30 to TRBJ2-2, with 7 bases fitting TRBD1. The ends lost 3 bases at V and 0 bases at J; junction bases unmatched: 7. The CDR3 is made up of 16 amino acids. Germline CDR1 and CDR2: GTSNPN and SVGIG (reference sequence). The CDR3 nucleotides read TGTGCCTGGAGCTCTGCCGGGACAGCGAACACCGGGGAGCTGTTTTTT. Translated: CAWSSAGTANTGELFF. Full variable domain (missing parts from reference TRBV30 and TRBJ2-2): SQTIHQWPATLVQPVGSPLSLECTVEGTSNPNLYWYRQAAGRGLQLLFYSVGIGQISSEVPQNLSASRPQDRQFILSSKKLLLSDSGFYLCAWSSAGTANTGELFFGEGSRLTVL.

The gene calls are TRBV9 and TRBJ2-3, with 7 bases lining up with TRBD2. From germline, CDR1 is SGDLS and CDR2 YYNGEE. J was trimmed by 2 bases and V by 0 bases; bases with no gene match: 3. The CDR3 consists of 15 residues. The CDR3 sequence: CASSVAAGYTDTQYF. CDR3 nucleotides: TGTGCCAGCAGCGTAGCAGCGGGATACACAGATACGCAGTATTTT. The full variable domain, its missing parts supplied by reference TRBV9 and TRBJ2-3, is DSGVTQTPKHLITATGQRVTLRCSPRSGDLSVYWYQQSLDQGLQFLIQYYNGEERAKGNILERFSAQQFPDLHSELNLSSLELGDSALYFCASSVAAGYTDTQYFGPGTRLTVL.

The chain joins TRBV15 to TRBJ2-5; D may be TRBD2 (7 bases). The V end was cut by 6 bases, the J end by 9 bases, with 17 bases between. The CDR3 covers 13 residues. Germline-derived CDR1 and CDR2 are LNHNV and YYDKDF (reference sequence). CDR3 bases: TGTGCCACCAGGACGGACAGAAGCGGGGCCCAGTACTTC. Residues: CATRTDRSGAQYF.

The chain recombines TRBV19 with TRBJ2-1; D not resolved. Germline V gene data show CDR1 as LNHDA and CDR2 as SQIVND (reference sequence). V was trimmed by 2 bases and J by 5 bases, leaving 13 bases between them. The CDR3 is made up of 15 amino acids. This chain's CDR3 is CASSIRGVPNNEQFF. DNA for the CDR3: TGTGCCAGTAGTATACGAGGAGTCCCCAACAATGAGCAGTTCTTC.

This chain uses TRBV19 with TRBJ2-3; TRBD1 matches 9 bases. Trimming took 3 bases from V and 3 from J; bases not matched to a gene: 4. Germline assignment: CDR1 LNHDA and CDR2 SQIVND (reference sequence). The CDR3 loop spans 15 amino acids. The CDR3 DNA sequence: TGTGCCAGTAGTATTGTGACAGGGGGAACAGATACGCAGTATTTT. Translated: CASSIVTGGTDTQYF.

The chain has TRBV7-9 and TRBJ2-1; TRBD1 matches at 8 bases. CDR1 is SEHNR and CDR2 is FQNEAQ in the germline V gene (reference sequence). The CDR3 contains 16 residues. The junction had 5 bases not matched to a gene; V was cut back by 4 bases and J by 0 bases. Written as DNA, the CDR3 is TGTGCCAGCAGCTCAAGGACAGGGAGCTCCTACAATGAGCAGTTCTTC. It translates to CASSSRTGSSYNEQFF.

The genes are TRBV13 and TRBJ2-1; unclear D gene. This CDR3 comprises 12 residues. The germline V gene has CDR1 PRHDT and CDR2 FYEKMQ (reference sequence). The V end lost 5 bases, the J end lost 3 bases, and 5 bases lay between the germline ends. As DNA, the CDR3 is TGTGCCAGCAGCCCCGTCTACAATGAGCAGTTCTTC. Residues: CASSPVYNEQFF.

Written as DNA, the CDR3 is TGTGCCAGCAGTCAAGGGACAGGGTCGGATACGCAGTATTTT. This gives the protein CASSQGTGSDTQYF. The V call is TRBV6-1, the J call TRBJ2-3, with 9 bases lining up with TRBD1. The CDR3 is 14 amino acids. Germline V gives CDR1 MNHNS, CDR2 SASEGT. V lost 5 bases to trimming and J lost 6 bases; unmatched junction nucleotides: 6.

The rearrangement joins TRBV6-1 to TRBJ2-5; 10 bases are shared with TRBD2. V was pared by 4 bases and J by 9 bases, with 11 bases of the junction left unmatched. The CDR3 runs to 15 residues. Germline V gene data show CDR1 as MNHNS and CDR2 as SASEGT. CDR3 nucleotide sequence: TGTGCCAGCAGTGCCCCGGGACTAGCGTGGAGGGCCCAGTACTTC. As protein: CASSAPGLAWRAQYF.

Here the CDR3 reads CASSHSGGGVNTEAFF. In nucleotides, the CDR3 is TGCGCCAGCAGCCACAGCGGAGGGGGGGTAAACACTGAAGCTTTCTTT. V is TRBV4-1 and J is TRBJ1-1; tentative D call: TRBD1 (6 bases). Germline CDR1 reads MGHRA; CDR2 reads YSYEKL. The CDR3 runs to 16 residues. Trimming pared 3 bases from V and 2 bases from J, leaving 16 bases between.

This chain joins TRBV7-8 and TRBJ1-5, with TRBD1 identical over 7 bases. Losses at the gene ends were 5 bases for V and 4 bases for J; bases not matched to a gene: 11. CDR3 length equals 16 residues. Germline CDR1 and CDR2: SGHVS and FQNEAQ. DNA of the CDR3: TGTGCCAGCAGCATGATAATGACAGGGCGAAATCAGCCCCAGCATTTT. This sequence encodes CASSMIMTGRNQPQHF.